This record covers a single T cell receptor (beta chain). The germline V and J ends were trimmed by 1 base and 0 bases, with 10 bases remaining between them. Germline V CDR1 and CDR2: LNHNV, YYDKDF (reference sequence). This CDR3 contains 16 residues. Authors' processing steps: Amplified reference gene primers provided the basis for estimating nucleated cell counts. Assay used: immunoSEQ multiplex PCR; TCRdb lists only in-frame clones, some missing. That table gives V, J and clone size, and the DNA gave D and trimming. The sample lists approximately 140,000 clones; 80% to 90% were seen once. The sample comes from a study of blood T cell repertoires in COVID-19.

Sequencing was carried out using peripheral blood. The rearrangement uses TRBV15 and TRBJ2-1, with a possible D match to TRBD1 (5 bases). This receptor was obtained from a man between 65 and 79 years old with acute or convalescent COVID-19. The CDR3 protein is CATSRGRVSSYNEQFF. CDR3 in DNA: TGTGCCACCAGCAGAGGCAGGGTCAGCTCCTACAATGAGCAGTTCTTC.